Following are 11 T cell receptor beta chains from one sample sequenced in a study of blood T cells in healthy people across ages. Next came a second PCR, run for roughly 6 to 11 cycles, which used a sample-barcoded 5' primer along with a J-beta primer mix. Via MiXCR, TCRdb re-called the 5' RACE reads, giving one row per CDR3 protein. The sample carries 1,100,000 or so distinct CDR3 sequences, 45% recorded once. Sequenced sample: blood. The source of these receptors is a woman aged 60-70 years in good health.

The chain uses TRBV20-1 and TRBJ2-7; TRBD2 matches at 14 bases. The CDR3 runs to 16 residues. V lost 4 bases to trimming and J lost 2 bases; unmatched junction nucleotides: 7. Germline V gene data show CDR1 as DFQATT and CDR2 as SNEGSKA (reference sequence). The CDR3 loop is CSAKTSGRAETYEQYF. DNA for the CDR3: TGCAGTGCTAAGACTAGCGGGAGGGCCGAGACCTACGAGCAGTACTTC.

The chain carries TRBV6-5 and TRBJ1-2; 7 bases line up with TRBD1. V gave up 11 bases and J gave up 2 bases; unmatched junction bases: 8. Germline values: CDR1 MNHEY, CDR2 SVGAGI. There are 13 residues in the CDR3. CDR3 nucleotide sequence: TGTGCCTCAGGGGGTTCCCACAACTATGGCTACACCTTC. It is translated as CASGGSHNYGYTF.

Many counts were recorded for this clonotype. The chain carries TRBV5-1 and TRBJ2-1; D call uncertain. Germline V gene data show CDR1 as SGHRS and CDR2 as YFSETQ. Trimming took off 4 bases at V and 10 bases at J, with 9 bases between the two ends. The CDR3 consists of 11 residues. This chain's CDR3 is CASSGNIEQFF. As DNA, the CDR3 is TGCGCCAGCAGCGGAAATATAGAGCAGTTCTTC.

This clonotype was detected only a few times. This chain connects TRBV21-1 to TRBJ2-1; no check of the table's D call, TRBD1, against the DNA was made. TRBV21-1 is recorded as a pseudogene. This CDR3 has 18 residues. The CDR3 DNA reads TGTGCCAGCAGCAGAATTCTCCCACAGGGGGGGGACTACAATGAGCAGTTCTTC. This codes for CASSRILPQGGDYNEQFF.

V is TRBV3-1 and J is TRBJ2-1, with unresolved D. V dropped 7 bases and J dropped 8 bases, with 9 bases sitting between them. The germline CDR1 and CDR2 sequences are LGHDT and YNNKEL (reference sequence). The CDR3 length is 11 residues. The CDR3 DNA is TGTGCCAGCAAAGTCGAGGATGAGCAGTTCTTC. Its translation is CASKVEDEQFF.

This chain uses TRBV4-2 with TRBJ2-3; 8 positions agree with TRBD2. J lost 0 bases, V lost 0 bases, and 2 bases had no gene match. The germline V gene encodes CDR1 LGHNA and CDR2 YNFKEQ. CDR3 size: 16 residues. The CDR3 loop reads CASSQELAGSTDTQYF. The CDR3 DNA follows: TGTGCCAGCAGCCAAGAATTAGCGGGAAGCACAGATACGCAGTATTTT.

The genes are TRBV29-1 and TRBJ2-4; D is undetermined. The tail of the sequence fits TRBJ2-7 better, so the J call may be wrong. The germline V gene has CDR1 SQVTM and CDR2 ANQGSEA. The length of the CDR3 is 14 residues. For the CDR3, the DNA is TGCAGCGTGGTGGACGCTGGAAAGGTTTACGAGCAGTACTTC. As protein: CSVVDAGKVYEQYF.

The chain combines TRBV28 with TRBJ1-4; D remains ambiguous. V dropped 7 bases and J dropped 7 bases, with 16 bases sitting between them. From germline, CDR1 is MDHEN and CDR2 SYDVKM. The CDR3 consists of 14 residues. The CDR3 protein is CASTQGSSTEKLFF. DNA for the CDR3: TGTGCCAGCACTCAAGGGTCAAGTACTGAAAAACTGTTTTTT.

The genes are TRBV7-2 and TRBJ2-7, with TRBD2 identical over 11 bases. The CDR3 loop spans 17 amino acids. With V trimmed by 1 base and J by 2 bases, 7 bases remained unmatched. In germline, CDR1 is SGHTA, CDR2 FQGNSA. The CDR3 DNA follows: TGTGCCAGCAGCTTAGGCGGGACTAGCGGCTACGCCTACGAGCAGTACTTC. It codes for CASSLGGTSGYAYEQYF.

This clonotype has a handful of counts. The chain combines TRBV6-1 with TRBJ2-3, with 12 positions matching TRBD2. CDR1 is MNHNS, CDR2 SASEGT, per germline. V gave up 8 bases and J gave up 2 bases; unmatched junction bases: 8. The CDR3 extends over 16 amino acids. DNA for the CDR3: TGTGCCAGCTTGTTGGGACTAGCGGGTTACACAGATACGCAGTATTTT. As protein: CASLLGLAGYTDTQYF.

A single count supports this clonotype. Relative to the germline gene, one junction end is altered; a read error may explain this. This chain joins TRBV7-3 and TRBJ2-1; 7 positions agree with TRBD2. The germline V gene has CDR1 SGHTA and CDR2 FQGTGA. There are 16 residues in the CDR3. The chain's CDR3 is CTSSRSGTSSYNEQFF. The CDR3 bases are TGTACCAGCAGCCGGAGCGGGACCAGCTCCTACAATGAGCAGTTCTTC.